Given below is one T cell receptor (beta chain) in context. The protocol was immunoSEQ multiplex PCR, while the TCRdb copy is restricted to in-frame clones and leaves out a portion. The sample lists roughly 400,000 clones; around nine tenths were seen once. Looked up from germline, CDR1 is SGHRS and CDR2 is YFSETQ. The V and J ends lost 0 bases and 0 bases respectively, with 10 bases between them. The CDR3 runs 16 residues. Ages ranged from roughly 18 to 100 years, with residence in 24 US areas. This specimen belongs to a study of blood T cell repertoires in COVID-19. The overall study: Whether acute or convalescent, the COVID-19 samples came from the United States, Italy and Spain.

This TCR was recovered from a woman aged 25-40 years who had recovered from COVID-19. V and J are TRBV5-1 and TRBJ2-1; possibly TRBD2 for D (6 bases). The material sequenced was PBMCs or T cells enriched from blood (not recorded which). As DNA, the CDR3 is TGCGCCAGCAGCTTGGGGGACTTGAGCTCCTACAATGAGCAGTTCTTC. Encoded protein: CASSLGDLSSYNEQFF. Filled out from reference TRBV5-1 and TRBJ2-1, the complete variable domain reads KAGVTQTPRYLIKTRGQQVTLSCSPISGHRSVSWYQQTPGQGLQFLFEYFSETQRNKGNFPGRFSGRQFSNSRSEMNVSTLELGDSALYLCASSLGDLSSYNEQFFGPGTRLTVL.